This is a list of T cell receptor beta chains from one sample in a study of identifying expanded T cells in peripheral blood. TCRdb keeps only in-frame clones here, not all; method: immunoSEQ multiplex PCR. The table records over 85,000 clones, more than 75% of them present only once. Sequencing was done on a sample of blood. These receptors were collected from a person aged 18-70 years in good health. The CDR3 runs from the conserved cysteine through the conserved F or W. A D gene is named only where the DNA matches it firmly. Not every row has a clone size; where given, it reads once, few, many or a size class.

clone_size	j_call	d_call	v_call	cdr3_aa	cdr3_nt
.	TRBJ2-1	.	TRBV11-3	CASSSNSGYEQFF	TGTGCCAGCAGCTCAAATTCTGGCTATGAGCAGTTCTTC
.	TRBJ1-3	.	TRBV7-2	CASSLAGPLSGNTIYF	TGTGCCAGCAGCTTAGCGGGACCGCTCTCTGGAAACACCATATATTTT
.	TRBJ1-3	.	TRBV20-1	CSGVVGNTIYF	TGCAGTGGGGTGGTTGGAAACACCATATATTTT
.	TRBJ2-5	.	TRBV6-1	CASSGGVGTDGETQYF	TGTGCCAGCAGTGGCGGGGTCGGGACCGATGGGGAGACCCAGTACTTC
.	TRBJ1-4	.	TRBV7-9	CASTSPGATPNEKLFF	TGTGCCAGCACCTCACCGGGGGCAACGCCGAATGAAAAACTGTTTTTT
.	TRBJ1-5	.	TRBV30	CAWSVRGNSNQPQHF	TGTGCCTGGAGTGTGAGAGGTAATAGCAATCAGCCCCAGCATTTT
few	TRBJ1-6	.	TRBV6-5	CASTMGRENSPLHF	TGTGCCAGCACCATGGGCAGGGAGAATTCACCCCTCCACTTT
once	TRBJ1-3	.	TRBV2	CASSDPLIISGNTIYF	TGTGCCAGCAGTGATCCCCTGATAATCTCTGGAAACACCATATATTTT
.	TRBJ1-1	.	TRBV7-3	CASSDTGIGEAFF	TGTGCCAGCAGCGATACAGGGATCGGTGAAGCTTTCTTT
.	TRBJ1-5	TRBD1	TRBV2	CASTTTETGVGQPQHF	TGTGCCAGCACCACAACCGAGACAGGGGTGGGTCAGCCCCAGCATTTT
.	TRBJ1-2	.	TRBV4-1	CASSQTGPYGYTF	TGCGCCAGCAGCCAAACAGGGCCCTATGGCTACACCTTC
once	TRBJ1-3	.	TRBV7-6	CASSLAGNTIYF	TGTGCCAGCAGCTTAGCTGGAAACACCATATATTTT
.	TRBJ1-1	.	TRBV30	CAWSVFLNTEAFF	TGTGCCTGGAGTGTTTTCCTGAACACTGAAGCTTTCTTT
.	TRBJ2-1	TRBD2	TRBV6-5	CASSKLAGGNNEQFF	TGTGCCAGCAGTAAGCTAGCGGGGGGTAACAATGAGCAGTTCTTC
.	TRBJ2-2	TRBD2	TRBV6-5	CASSYFSGDNTGELFF	TGTGCCAGCAGTTATTTTAGCGGGGATAACACCGGGGAGCTGTTTTTT
.	TRBJ2-1	.	TRBV18	CASSPIGGTDTYNEQFF	TGTGCCAGCTCACCTATCGGCGGAACGGACACCTACAATGAGCAGTTCTTC
.	TRBJ2-6	.	TRBV25-1	CASSEPGLSGANVLTF	TGTGCCAGCAGCGAGCCAGGGTTGTCTGGGGCCAACGTCCTGACTTTC
.	TRBJ2-4	.	TRBV7-8	CASSPHGGKNIQYF	TGTGCCAGCAGCCCGCACGGGGGTAAAAACATTCAGTACTTC
.	TRBJ1-1	.	TRBV19	CASMRLHQDTEAFF	TGTGCCAGTATGCGGTTACATCAGGACACTGAAGCTTTCTTT
.	TRBJ1-2	TRBD1	TRBV7-2	CASSSSRDRFYGYTF	TGTGCCAGCAGCTCTAGCCGGGACAGGTTCTATGGCTACACCTTC
.	TRBJ1-5	.	TRBV27	CASSPRADPREGAQHF	TGTGCCAGCAGTCCCCGGGCGGACCCTCGTGAGGGGGCCCAGCATTTT
.	TRBJ2-5	.	TRBV12-5	CASATVYLEETQYF	TGTGCTAGCGCGACAGTTTATCTGGAGGAGACCCAGTACTTC
.	TRBJ1-6	.	TRBV11-3	CASSPHGGHNSPLHF	TGTGCCAGCAGCCCCCACGGGGGGCATAATTCACCCCTCCACTTT
.	TRBJ1-1	TRBD1	TRBV11-2	CASSFRQGTEAFF	TGTGCCAGCAGCTTTCGACAGGGGACTGAAGCTTTCTTT
few	TRBJ2-3	TRBD1	TRBV14	CASSQEDRGYRDTQYF	TGTGCCAGCAGCCAAGAGGACAGGGGATATAGGGATACGCAGTATTTT
.	TRBJ1-5	.	TRBV5-6	CASSLSGGLINSNQPQHF	TGTGCCAGCAGCTTGTCGGGGGGCCTGATTAATAGCAATCAGCCCCAGCATTTT
.	TRBJ1-1	.	TRBV27	CASSLFDSGFVGAFF	TGTGCCAGCAGTTTGTTCGATTCAGGGTTCGTTGGGGCTTTCTTT
.	TRBJ1-1	.	TRBV28	CASSFYGKAFF	TGTGCCAGCAGTTTTTACGGCAAAGCTTTCTTT
.	TRBJ1-4	.	TRBV2	CASSPVWGGGEKLFF	TGTGCCAGCAGTCCCGTGTGGGGGGGCGGCGAAAAACTGTTTTTT
.	TRBJ1-2	.	TRBV29-1	CSVVDQGQGYTF	TGCAGCGTTGTAGATCAGGGGCAGGGCTACACCTTC
.	TRBJ1-1	.	TRBV18	CASSPDRKNTEAFF	TGTGCCAGCTCACCAGATCGTAAAAACACTGAAGCTTTCTTT